Below, 26 T cell receptor beta chains from the same sample are listed, as sequenced in a study of cytomegalovirus exposure and HLA in healthy donors. The protocol was immunoSEQ multiplex PCR, while the TCRdb copy is restricted to in-frame clones and leaves out a portion. The sample consists of 150,000 or so clones, approximately 86% of them appearing once. The material sequenced was PBMCs. These receptors all stem from a man younger than 35 in good health and CMV-seropositive.

The chain joins TRBV25-1 to TRBJ2-1; 11 bases match TRBD2. Looked up from germline, CDR1 is MGHDK and CDR2 is SYGVNS. The J segment lost 0 bases and the V segment lost 4 bases, leaving 5 bases of the junction unmatched. This CDR3 is 17 amino acids long. The CDR3 sequence: CASSARLAGSSYNEQFF. The CDR3 region has the DNA TGTGCCAGCAGTGCTCGACTAGCGGGGAGCTCCTACAATGAGCAGTTCTTC.

V and J are TRBV7-9 and TRBJ2-5; a weak D match, TRBD1 (6 bases). The germline V and J ends were trimmed by 5 bases and 3 bases, with 13 bases remaining between them. The CDR3 spans 14 residues. The V gene's germline CDR1 is SEHNR and CDR2 FQNEAQ (reference sequence). The CDR3 DNA reads TGTGCCAGCAGCCACAGGGAGAGGGAAGAGACCCAGTACTTC. Translated: CASSHREREETQYF.

The gene calls are TRBV27 and TRBJ2-3; 9 nucleotides match TRBD2. The V gene's germline CDR1 is MNHEY and CDR2 SMNVEV (reference sequence). With 2 bases clipped from V and 1 base from J, the junction kept 10 bases outside the gene matches. The CDR3 extends over 18 amino acids. This CDR3 reads CASSLPSRLAEGTDTQYF. The CDR3 DNA reads as TGTGCCAGCAGTTTACCTTCCCGACTAGCGGAGGGCACAGATACGCAGTATTTT.

V gene TRBV18 combines with J gene TRBJ2-5, with 10 bases lining up with TRBD2. CDR1 KGHSH and CDR2 LQKENI come from the germline V gene. This CDR3 is built from 15 residues. Losses at the gene ends were 3 bases for V and 1 base for J; bases not matched to a gene: 2. The CDR3 nucleotides are TGTGCCAGCTCACCCCAGCGGGGGGGCCAAGAGACCCAGTACTTC. The encoded protein is CASSPQRGGQETQYF.

The gene calls are TRBV27 and TRBJ2-1; 9 nucleotides align to TRBD2. The CDR3 consists of 14 residues. Germline V gives CDR1 MNHEY, CDR2 SMNVEV (reference sequence). V was clipped by 10 bases and J by 0 bases; unmatched bases: 4. CDR3 residues: CATAGGSSYNEQFF. CDR3 nucleotide sequence: TGTGCCACCGCGGGGGGGAGCTCCTACAATGAGCAGTTCTTC.

The V and J genes are TRBV7-9 and TRBJ1-5; the match to TRBD1 covers 9 bases. The CDR3 runs to 18 residues. The germline V gene has CDR1 SEHNR and CDR2 FQNEAQ (reference sequence). The J segment lost 3 bases and the V segment lost 0 bases, leaving 9 bases of the junction unmatched. The CDR3 DNA follows: TGTGCCAGCAGCTTAGCGGGGGCCGGGACAGGGTTCAATCAGCCCCAGCATTTT. This sequence encodes CASSLAGAGTGFNQPQHF.

In the case of this clone: The junction and the germline gene differ at one end; a read error may be behind it. This chain links TRBV5-1 with TRBJ1-5, with 8 nucleotides matching TRBD1. Germline V gene sequence: CDR1 SGHRS, CDR2 YFSETQ. The CDR3 is 14 amino acids. DNA of the CDR3: TGTGCCAGCAGCTCGCAGGGGGCACATCAGCCCCAGCATTTT. Translating it yields CASSSQGAHQPQHF.

This chain uses TRBV18 with TRBJ1-5; D is possibly TRBD1 (5 bases). The V and J ends lost 2 bases and 0 bases respectively, with 8 bases between them. The length of the CDR3 is 15 residues. CDR1 and CDR2 (germline): KGHSH, LQKENI. The CDR3 DNA is TGTGCCAGCTCACCAGACAGTTATAGCAATCAGCCCCAGCATTTT. It is translated as CASSPDSYSNQPQHF.

The rearrangement links TRBV4-1 to TRBJ2-7; D gene ambiguous. The CDR3 consists of 14 residues. V was clipped by 3 bases and J by 1 base, with 10 bases between them. CDR1 is MGHRA and CDR2 is YSYEKL in the germline V gene. The CDR3 nucleotides are TGCGCCAGCAGCCACGACTCCCTTTCCTACGAGCAGTACTTC. Its translation is CASSHDSLSYEQYF.

This chain joins TRBV5-1 and TRBJ2-1, with 9 bases aligning to TRBD2. The germline V gene encodes CDR1 SGHRS and CDR2 YFSETQ. CDR3 length: 16 amino acids. V shed 0 bases, J shed 1 base, and the junction held 2 bases outside the gene matches. CDR3 nucleotides: TGCGCCAGCAGCTTGGTTAGCGGGGGTTCCTACAATGAGCAGTTCTTC. Translating it yields CASSLVSGGSYNEQFF.

The rearrangement uses TRBV30 and TRBJ2-7; D may be TRBD2 (5 bases). The CDR3 runs to 14 residues. Trimming cost V 5 bases and J 7 bases, with 21 bases left between them. The V gene's germline CDR1 is GTSNPN and CDR2 SVGIG (reference sequence). This CDR3 reads CAWGETTLRGEQYF. CDR3 DNA sequence: TGTGCCTGGGGGGAAACGACCCTACGCGGGGAGCAGTACTTC.

V and J are TRBV19 and TRBJ2-3, with D maybe TRBD2 (7 bases). This CDR3 is built from 14 residues. Trimming left V 6 bases short and J 7 bases short, with 17 bases between. Germline CDR1 is LNHDA and CDR2 is SQIVND (reference sequence). This CDR3 reads CASRTGGLRNTQYF. The CDR3 nucleotides are TGTGCCAGTAGAACGGGGGGCCTACGGAATACGCAGTATTTT.

CDR3 coding DNA: TGTGCCTGGACGGGACTGGGGCTAGCGGCGAACACCGGGGAGCTGTTTTTT. Its translation: CAWTGLGLAANTGELFF. The chain has TRBV30 and TRBJ2-2; 7 positions agree with TRBD2. Germline V gene lookup returns CDR1 GTSNPN and CDR2 SVGIG (reference sequence). The junction had 11 bases not matched to a gene; V was cut back by 4 bases and J by 0 bases. The length of the CDR3 is 17 residues. The full variable domain, with the rest looked up from reference TRBV30 and TRBJ2-2, is SQTIHQWPATLVQPVGSPLSLECTVEGTSNPNLYWYRQAAGRGLQLLFYSVGIGQISSEVPQNLSASRPQDRQFILSSKKLLLSDSGFYLCAWTGLGLAANTGELFFGEGSRLTVL.

This clone was detected once. CDR3 sequence (DNA): TGTGCCAGCAGCTCACAGGGGGCCTACGAGCAGTACTTC. It codes for CASSSQGAYEQYF. The rearrangement uses TRBV5-5 and TRBJ2-7, with 8 bases fitting TRBD1. Germline V lookup: CDR1 SGHKS, CDR2 YYEKEE (reference sequence). The CDR3 loop spans 13 amino acids. Trimming removed 3 bases from V and 2 bases from J; junction bases left unmatched: 1.

The genes are TRBV6-5 and TRBJ2-5; D possibly corresponds to TRBD2 (6 bases). CDR3 length: 15 amino acids. Trimming took off 6 bases at V and 4 bases at J, with 18 bases between the two ends. Germline V lookup: CDR1 MNHEY, CDR2 SVGAGI. The CDR3 here is CASRMGPQGGETQYF. The CDR3 DNA is TGTGCCAGCAGGATGGGACCCCAGGGAGGAGAGACCCAGTACTTC.

Here the CDR3 DNA reads TGTGCCAGCAGCCAAGTCGCGACTAGCGGGGGGCGGTGGGATAATGAGCAGTTCTTC. Translating it yields CASSQVATSGGRWDNEQFF. The chain is built from TRBV14 and TRBJ2-1; TRBD2 matches at 13 bases. In germline, CDR1 is SGHDN, CDR2 FVKESK. There are 19 residues in the CDR3. The V gene end was trimmed by 1 base and the J gene end by 7 bases; junction bases not matched to a gene: 13.

This clone appeared once. The V call is TRBV7-6, the J call TRBJ2-3; 9 positions match TRBD2. V was clipped by 7 bases and J by 5 bases; unmatched bases: 13. Germline CDR1 and CDR2: SGHVS and FNYEAQ. The CDR3 contains 16 residues. The CDR3 DNA reads TGTGCCAGCACCCAACGTCCGGCGGGAGGGGTAGATACGCAGTATTTT. Translation gives CASTQRPAGGVDTQYF.

The V call is TRBV27, the J call TRBJ2-2; D perhaps matches TRBD2 (5 bases). Trimming removed 2 bases at V and 1 base at J, with 8 bases between. Germline V gene data show CDR1 as MNHEY and CDR2 as SMNVEV (reference sequence). This CDR3 has 15 amino acids. The DNA of the CDR3 is TGTGCCAGCAGTTTAGCGGGCCGGAACACCGGGGAGCTGTTTTTT. Translation gives CASSLAGRNTGELFF.

The chain is built from TRBV14 and TRBJ2-3; no firm D call. Germline V lookup: CDR1 SGHDN, CDR2 FVKESK. The V end was cut by 0 bases, the J end by 6 bases, with 13 bases between. The CDR3 covers 15 residues. The chain's CDR3 is CASSQDFNSEDTQYF. The CDR3 nucleotides are TGTGCCAGCAGCCAAGATTTCAACAGTGAGGATACGCAGTATTTT.

This sequence joins TRBV9 and TRBJ2-1, with TRBD2 as a possible D gene (5 bases). Looked up from germline, CDR1 is SGDLS and CDR2 is YYNGEE. The CDR3 is 15 amino acids. V was clipped by 0 bases and J by 4 bases, with 11 bases between them. DNA for the CDR3: TGTGCCAGCAGCGTAGATACCAGCGGATACAATGAGCAGTTCTTC. It specifies CASSVDTSGYNEQFF. The full variable domain, completed using reference TRBV9 and TRBJ2-1, is DSGVTQTPKHLITATGQRVTLRCSPRSGDLSVYWYQQSLDQGLQFLIQYYNGEERAKGNILERFSAQQFPDLHSELNLSSLELGDSALYFCASSVDTSGYNEQFFGPGTRLTVL.

Note on this clone: The same CDR3 is also encoded by other DNA sequences in this sample. V gene TRBV10-3 combines with J gene TRBJ2-7; 8 nucleotides line up with TRBD1. Trimming cost V 8 bases and J 5 bases; bases outside gene matches: 8. The CDR3 length is 13 residues. The germline V gene has CDR1 ENHRY and CDR2 SYGVKD. The CDR3 nucleotides read TGTGCCATCGGGTCAGGGGGCATCGACGAGCAGTACTTC. Translated: CAIGSGGIDEQYF.

The chain is built from TRBV6-5 and TRBJ1-5; 8 nucleotides line up with TRBD1. The germline gives CDR1 MNHEY, CDR2 SVGAGI. The CDR3 length is 14 residues. J lost 2 bases, V lost 6 bases, and 3 bases had no gene match. CDR3 coding DNA: TGTGCCAGCAGGAAGGGACAGGGCAATCAGCCCCAGCATTTT. This encodes CASRKGQGNQPQHF.

J is TRBJ1-1 and V is TRBV6-5; 9 bases map to TRBD1. Per the germline V gene, CDR1 is MNHEY and CDR2 is SVGAGI. Losses at the gene ends were 10 bases for V and 8 bases for J; bases not matched to a gene: 11. This CDR3 spans 13 amino acids. CDR3 DNA: TGTGCCATCACTCCAGCCGGGACAGGGGAAGCTTTCTTT. As protein: CAITPAGTGEAFF.

The rearrangement links TRBV30 to TRBJ2-1; 11 bases are a match to TRBD2. V gave up 5 bases and J gave up 5 bases; unmatched junction bases: 5. CDR3 length: 14 residues. Germline CDR1 and CDR2: GTSNPN and SVGIG (reference sequence). CDR3 sequence: CAWFLAGGNNEQFF. CDR3 coding DNA: TGTGCCTGGTTCCTAGCGGGAGGTAACAATGAGCAGTTCTTC.

The rearrangement joins TRBV7-2 to TRBJ1-6, with 7 bases lining up with TRBD1. The ends lost 4 bases at V and 5 bases at J; junction bases unmatched: 8. Germline values: CDR1 SGHTA, CDR2 FQGNSA. The CDR3 consists of 16 residues. The CDR3 spells CASSSPGTVNNSPLHF. CDR3 nucleotide sequence: TGTGCCAGCAGCTCTCCGGGGACAGTAAATAATTCACCCCTCCACTTT.

The CDR3 loop is CASSYSAGGRYNEQFF. CDR3 sequence (DNA): TGTGCCAGCAGTTACTCCGCAGGTGGCCGATACAATGAGCAGTTCTTC. The J gene is TRBJ2-1, the V gene TRBV6-5; D gene ambiguous. Trimming left V 0 bases short and J 4 bases short, with 13 bases between. The length of the CDR3 is 16 residues. In germline, CDR1 is MNHEY, CDR2 SVGAGI.